The sequence of this T cell receptor beta chain was determined in a study of blood T cell repertoires in COVID-19. With V trimmed by 3 bases and J by 6 bases, 0 bases remained unmatched. Germline V gives CDR1 MRHNA, CDR2 SNTAGT. The CDR3 sequence is 15 residues long. The assay was immunoSEQ multiplex PCR, and TCRdb's table has in-frame clones only and misses some. The sample consists of 190,000 or so clones, 85% of them appearing once. This clonotype originated in a middle-aged man who had recovered from COVID-19. The sequenced sample consisted of PBMCs or T cells enriched from blood (not recorded which). J is TRBJ2-2 and V is TRBV6-4, with 14 positions matching TRBD2. CDR3 region: CASSEGLAGAGELFF. Here the CDR3 DNA reads TGTGCCAGCAGTGAGGGACTAGCGGGAGCCGGGGAGCTGTTTTTT.